One and the same sample provided the 9 T cell receptor beta chains below, sequenced in a study of T cell repertoires in cytomegalovirus infection. TCRdb recomputed calls from the reads with MiXCR, one row per CDR3 protein. The data hold 150,000 to 200,000 distinct CDR3 sequences, with about a sixth observed a single time. The material sequenced was CD8+ T cells from PBMCs. All receptors come from a human donor in good health (CMV status not recorded). Some clones in this sample may be carry-over from other donors' samples.

This chain connects TRBV7-2 to TRBJ2-7; 9 bases are shared with TRBD2. There are 17 residues in the CDR3. Trimming removed 5 bases from V and 7 bases from J; junction bases left unmatched: 18. The germline V gene has CDR1 SGHTA and CDR2 FQGNSA. The CDR3 nucleotides read TGTGCCAGCAGCCGATTCGATAGACTAGCGGTCGGGGATGAGCAGTACTTC. It encodes CASSRFDRLAVGDEQYF. Using reference TRBV7-2 and TRBJ2-7 for the parts outside the CDR3, the full variable domain is GAGVSQSPSNKVTEKGKDVELRCDPISGHTALYWYRQSLGQGLEFLIYFQGNSAPDKSGLPSDRFSAERTGGSVSTLTIQRTQQEDSAVYLCASSRFDRLAVGDEQYFGPGTRLTVT.

This clonotype was counted at least ten times. The chain joins TRBV7-2 to TRBJ2-7; D is undetermined. The CDR3 contains 13 residues. The V gene's germline CDR1 is SGHTA and CDR2 FQGNSA. Deletions cut 5 bases from V and 3 bases from J, with 11 bases between. This CDR3 reads CASSPALNYEQYF. DNA for the CDR3: TGTGCCAGCAGCCCGGCCTTGAACTACGAGCAGTACTTC.

At least ten counts were recorded for this clonotype. The chain carries TRBV6-2 or TRBV6-3 and TRBJ2-7; TRBD2 is a possible D gene (5 bases). Germline V gene sequence: CDR1 MNHEY, CDR2 SVGEGT. This CDR3 has 14 residues. The V end was cut by 7 bases, the J end by 2 bases, with 15 bases between. The DNA of the CDR3 is TGTGCCAGCACCCGGGCGGGCACCACCTACGAGCAGTACTTC. This sequence encodes CASTRAGTTYEQYF.

This clonotype was recorded only once. The V gene is TRBV7-3, the J gene TRBJ1-5, with D hard to call. V was clipped by 0 bases and J by 0 bases, with 9 bases between them. Germline V gene sequence: CDR1 SGHTA, CDR2 FQGTGA. The CDR3 contains 16 residues. CDR3 coding DNA: TGTGCCAGCAGCTTAACAGGAGGGAATAGCAATCAGCCCCAGCATTTT. Translated, it gives CASSLTGGNSNQPQHF.

The genes are TRBV7-9 and TRBJ2-1; 11 bases map to TRBD2. The CDR3 is made up of 15 amino acids. With V trimmed by 6 bases and J by 3 bases, 4 bases remained unmatched. Germline CDR1 is SEHNR and CDR2 is FQNEAQ (reference sequence). CDR3 in DNA: TGTGCCAGCAGAACCGGGACTAGCGGCTACAATGAGCAGTTCTTC. This sequence encodes CASRTGTSGYNEQFF.

In this sample, this clonotype turned up a few times. The CDR3 here is CASSTAPNTEAFF. Written as DNA, the CDR3 is TGTGCCAGCAGCACCGCACCGAACACTGAAGCTTTCTTT. This chain uses TRBV7-2 with TRBJ1-1; D is undetermined. The germline gives CDR1 SGHTA, CDR2 FQGNSA. Between the trimmed V and J ends, which lost 5 bases and 1 base, there was a span of 8 bases. The CDR3 has 13 residues.

The CDR3 DNA is TGTGCCAGCTCCCCCAGGAAAGGTCCGTACGAGCAGTACTTC. Residues: CASSPRKGPYEQYF. The gene calls are TRBV18 and TRBJ2-7; D not resolved. Trimming cost V 6 bases and J 4 bases, with 16 bases left between them. CDR3 length: 14 residues. CDR1 is KGHSH and CDR2 is LQKENI in the germline V gene.

This chain joins TRBV6-2 or TRBV6-3 and TRBJ2-2, with no clear D. V shed 5 bases and J shed 5 bases, with 9 bases lying between them. CDR1 MNHEY and CDR2 SVGEGT come from the germline V gene. CDR3 length: 13 amino acids. CDR3 amino acids: CASSPDTTGELFF. The CDR3 DNA is TGTGCCAGCAGTCCCGACACTACCGGGGAGCTGTTTTTT.

This chain uses TRBV7-9 with TRBJ2-7; 10 nucleotides match TRBD1. The trim removed 5 bases at V and 3 bases at J, leaving 10 bases unmatched. There are 16 residues in the CDR3. CDR1 SEHNR and CDR2 FQNEAQ come from the germline V gene (reference sequence). The CDR3 loop is CASSPRQGALRYEQYF. CDR3 nucleotide sequence: TGTGCCAGCAGCCCCAGACAGGGGGCGTTACGCTACGAGCAGTACTTC.